This T cell receptor (beta chain) was found in a study of cytomegalovirus exposure and HLA in healthy donors. Between the trimmed V and J ends, which lost 2 bases and 0 bases, there was a span of 10 bases. Per the germline V gene, CDR1 is SNHLY and CDR2 is FYNNEI. This CDR3 has 15 residues. Only in-frame clones appear in the TCRdb table, and some are missing; sequencing was by immunoSEQ multiplex PCR. Of around 140,000 clones listed, about 94% are singletons. This chain joins TRBV2 and TRBJ1-2; the D is unclear. The TCR was taken from a young man in good health and CMV-seropositive. The specimen was PBMCs. The DNA for the CDR3 is TGTGCCAGCAGTGAACGCGGCAGAGCTAACTATGGCTACACCTTC. Translation gives CASSERGRANYGYTF.